This entry lists 21 T cell receptor beta chains sequenced from one sample in a study of Graves' ophthalmopathy and Graves' hyperthyroidism. RNA served as the template for amplifying TCR beta CDR3 regions. HTBI primers served in a first-round RT-PCR, which a second-round multiplex PCR followed. Each CDR3 protein gets one entry after TCRdb re-called the multiplex PCR reads with MiXCR. The profile shows about 170,000 distinct CDR3 sequences, about 40% of them singletons. Material for sequencing was peripheral blood. The source is a woman aged 40 to 50 with Graves' ophthalmopathy.

There are many counts of this clonotype. V gene TRBV12-3 or TRBV12-4 combines with J gene TRBJ1-3; TRBD1 might be the D (5 bases). The CDR3 consists of 16 residues. V lost 6 bases, J lost 0 bases, and 15 bases lay in between. CDR3 sequence reads: CASRSSRASSGNTIYF. The CDR3 DNA reads as TGTGCCAGCAGGTCCTCCAGGGCGAGCTCTGGAAACACCATATATTTT.

This clonotype appeared many times. V usage is TRBV11-2 and J usage is TRBJ2-5, with 11 positions matching TRBD2. This CDR3 is 19 amino acids long. Trimming removed 5 bases from V and 0 bases from J; junction bases left unmatched: 14. The germline V gene has CDR1 SGHAT and CDR2 FQNNGV. The CDR3 sequence: CASSLRAGSGGADQETQYF. CDR3 DNA: TGTGCCAGCAGCCTGCGAGCAGGTAGCGGGGGGGCGGACCAAGAGACCCAGTACTTC.

A word on this clonotype: The limits of the CDR3 on the DNA are not certain, so only TCRdb's listed CDR3 is given. The chain joins TRBV6-1 to TRBJ1-5; the table's D call TRBD1 went unverified against the DNA. The germline gives CDR1 MNHNS, CDR2 SASEGT. The CDR3 comprises 16 residues, both ends counted. CDR3 sequence reads: CASSHSGQGEIQPQHF.

The V gene is TRBV6-2 or TRBV6-3, the J gene TRBJ2-5; TRBD2 matches 11 bases. The junction had 10 bases not matched to a gene; V was cut back by 6 bases and J by 4 bases. Looked up from germline, CDR1 is MNHEY and CDR2 is SVGEGT. The CDR3 spans 16 residues. CDR3 sequence reads: CASRNPTSGDLETQYF. The CDR3 nucleotides are TGTGCCAGCAGAAACCCGACTAGCGGGGACCTAGAGACCCAGTACTTC.

This clonotype was counted at least ten times. The V call is TRBV20-1, the J call TRBJ2-7; 7 bases are a match to TRBD2. V shed 4 bases and J 3 bases; nucleotides not matched to a gene: 12. CDR1 and CDR2 (germline): DFQATT, SNEGSKA (reference sequence). The CDR3 runs to 15 residues. In DNA form, the CDR3 reads TGCAGTGCTACCCCCAGAGGCGGGAGAATCTACGAGCAGTACTTC. This sequence encodes CSATPRGGRIYEQYF.

This clonotype was recorded at least ten times. The chain carries TRBV19 and TRBJ2-7, with D tentatively TRBD2 (5 bases). Germline CDR1 reads LNHDA; CDR2 reads SQIVND (reference sequence). Trimming removed 10 bases at V and 0 bases at J, with 16 bases between. There are 14 residues in the CDR3. This CDR3 is CATRKDLASYEQYF. In nucleotides, the CDR3 is TGTGCCACCAGGAAGGACCTAGCCTCCTACGAGCAGTACTTC.

There are many counts of this clonotype. The chain links TRBV12-3 or TRBV12-4 to TRBJ1-1; no definite D call. CDR3 size: 13 residues. V was clipped by 8 bases and J by 6 bases, with 16 bases between them. The CDR3 DNA follows: TGTGCCAGCCTCCTCGTCCCGAGGGCTGAAGCTTTCTTT. This encodes CASLLVPRAEAFF.

In this sample, this clonotype turned up many times. This chain uses TRBV30 with TRBJ2-7, with 12 bases identical to TRBD2. This CDR3 has 14 residues. CDR1 is GTSNPN and CDR2 is SVGIG in the germline V gene (reference sequence). J lost 0 bases, V lost 3 bases, and 0 bases had no gene match. The CDR3 DNA reads TGTGCCTGGAGGACTAGCGGGAGCTCCTACGAGCAGTACTTC. This gives the protein CAWRTSGSSYEQYF.

This clonotype occurred many times. V and J are TRBV15 and TRBJ1-2; D is perhaps TRBD1 (5 bases). Germline V gives CDR1 LNHNV, CDR2 YYDKDF (reference sequence). The CDR3 contains 15 residues. Between the trimmed V and J ends, which lost 3 bases and 4 bases, there was a span of 15 bases. CDR3 sequence: CATSRLRGGSYGYTF. The DNA for the CDR3 is TGTGCCACCAGCAGGTTAAGGGGCGGGAGCTATGGCTACACCTTC.

This clonotype was observed at least ten times. This chain's CDR3 is CASILETVMNTEAFF. In DNA form, the CDR3 reads TGTGCCAGCATTCTTGAGACGGTCATGAACACTGAAGCTTTCTTT. The chain has TRBV6-5 and TRBJ1-1; the D is unclear. CDR1 MNHEY and CDR2 SVGAGI come from the germline V gene. The V end was cut by 7 bases, the J end by 0 bases, with 15 bases between. The CDR3 covers 15 residues.

In this sample, this clonotype turned up many times. The chain combines TRBV20-1 with TRBJ1-5, with 10 bases fitting TRBD1. Germline lookup yields CDR1 DFQATT and CDR2 SNEGSKA (reference sequence). With 0 bases clipped from V and 1 base from J, the junction kept 6 bases outside the gene matches. The CDR3 length is 17 residues. CDR3 region: CSARDLTGGGSNQPQHF. Written as DNA, the CDR3 is TGCAGTGCTAGAGATTTGACAGGGGGCGGAAGCAATCAGCCCCAGCATTTT.

This clonotype was found many times. The chain combines TRBV18 with TRBJ1-6; 9 bases align to TRBD1. The CDR3 is 14 amino acids. Trimming cost V 8 bases and J 3 bases; bases outside gene matches: 2. Germline CDR1 and CDR2: KGHSH and LQKENI. In DNA form, the CDR3 reads TGTGCCAGCCAGACAGGGGGCTATAATTCACCCCTCCACTTT. The encoded protein is CASQTGGYNSPLHF.

This clonotype was seen ten or more times. The chain uses TRBV2 and TRBJ1-1; 10 bases agree with TRBD1. Losses at the gene ends were 0 bases for V and 13 bases for J; bases not matched to a gene: 5. The CDR3 sequence is 13 residues long. CDR1 and CDR2 (germline): SNHLY, FYNNEI. The CDR3 DNA is TGTGCCAGCAGTGAAGCAGGGACAGGGGCCAGTTTCTTT. Its translation is CASSEAGTGASFF.

This clonotype came up many times. A single base separates this from a much larger clone, so it may be a read error. No conserved phenylalanine or tryptophan is present at the end of the CDR3, so a read error is the likely explanation. This chain joins TRBV12-3 or TRBV12-4 and TRBJ1-2; 8 bases match TRBD1. The CDR3 runs 14 residues. J lost 7 bases, V lost 6 bases, and 10 bases had no gene match. CDR3 residues: CASRGRAGGGGYTL. The CDR3 region has the DNA TGTGCCAGCAGGGGCAGGGCAGGGGGCGGTGGCTACACCCTC.

This clonotype was recorded many times. This rearrangement joins TRBV12-3 or TRBV12-4 to TRBJ2-4; tentatively, D is TRBD2 (6 bases). The germline V and J ends were trimmed by 1 base and 6 bases, with 7 bases remaining between them. This CDR3 is built from 13 residues. Here the CDR3 DNA reads TGTGCCAGCAGTTTAGGGGACTTAAACATTCAGTACTTC. Translating it yields CASSLGDLNIQYF.

V gene TRBV27 combines with J gene TRBJ1-1; maybe TRBD1 (5 bases). V was trimmed by 4 bases and J by 3 bases, leaving 9 bases between them. CDR1 is MNHEY and CDR2 is SMNVEV in the germline V gene (reference sequence). The CDR3 has 13 amino acids. The CDR3 reads CASSWDGYTEAFF. As DNA, the CDR3 is TGTGCCAGCAGTTGGGACGGATACACTGAAGCTTTCTTT.

This clonotype was found many times. V is TRBV29-1 and J is TRBJ2-5, with 12 bases fitting TRBD1. This CDR3 comprises 13 residues. The V and J ends lost 5 bases and 5 bases, in that order; junction bases with no gene match: 3. The V gene's germline CDR1 is SQVTM and CDR2 ANQGSEA. In DNA form, the CDR3 reads TGCAGCGTTACCGGGACAGGGGGCGAGACCCAGTACTTC. Its translation is CSVTGTGGETQYF. Variable domain in full (rest from reference TRBV29-1 and TRBJ2-5): SAVISQKPSRDICQRGTSLTIQCQVDSQVTMMFWYRQQPGQSLTLIATANQGSEATYESGFVIDKFPISRPNLTFSTLTVSNMSPEDSSIYLCSVTGTGGETQYFGPGTRLLVL.

This clonotype was observed at least ten times. The V gene is TRBV5-1, the J gene TRBJ2-7; the match to TRBD2 covers 8 bases. CDR1 SGHRS and CDR2 YFSETQ come from the germline V gene. V shed 0 bases and J 3 bases; nucleotides not matched to a gene: 2. This CDR3 contains 14 residues. The CDR3 coding sequence is TGCGCCAGCAGCTTGGTTGCGGGGGGCTACGAGCAGTACTTC. It specifies CASSLVAGGYEQYF.

This clonotype was detected many times. The V call is TRBV6-2 or TRBV6-3, the J call TRBJ2-5; D gene unclear. Germline lookup yields CDR1 MNHEY and CDR2 SVGEGT. The CDR3 covers 14 residues. Trimming shortened V by 2 bases and J by 1 base, and 8 bases separated the two germline ends. Written as DNA, the CDR3 is TGTGCCAGCAGTTACAGACCGATCCAAGAGACCCAGTACTTC. Amino acid sequence: CASSYRPIQETQYF.

The rearrangement joins TRBV6-1 to TRBJ2-5, with 9 bases lining up with TRBD1. The CDR3 totals 14 residues. Germline CDR1 reads MNHNS; CDR2 reads SASEGT. V was pared by 8 bases and J by 4 bases, with 8 bases of the junction left unmatched. The CDR3 DNA is TGTGCCAGCCAGTATGGACAGGGGATAGAGACCCAGTACTTC. Protein sequence: CASQYGQGIETQYF.

The rearrangement joins TRBV12-3 or TRBV12-4 to TRBJ1-2; D is unresolved. V was trimmed by 5 bases and J by 2 bases, leaving 15 bases between them. The CDR3 is 15 amino acids. CDR3 loop: CASSPAWEGNYGYTF. CDR3 sequence (DNA): TGTGCCAGCAGTCCAGCGTGGGAGGGCAACTATGGCTACACCTTC.